The rows below give T cell receptor beta chains drawn from one sample of a study of CD8+CD57+ T cells in acquired aplastic anemia. Using its own MiXCR run on the reads, TCRdb lists one record per CDR3 protein. The sample lists about 81,000 distinct CDR3 sequences; around 42% were seen once. Specimen: sorted CD4+, CD8+, or CD8+CD57+ T cells (not recorded which) from PBMCs. The receptor source for this set is a human donor in good health, serving as a control. Each CDR3 is given without its conserved first and last residue.

J gene | V gene | CDR3 protein
TRBJ1-6 | TRBV9 | ASSVVGGSPLH
TRBJ1-5 | TRBV6-1 | ATGPMDNNQPQH
TRBJ2-1 | TRBV15 | ATSLSGSGVREQF
TRBJ2-3 | TRBV5-4 | ASSRRQPSDTQY
TRBJ2-3 | TRBV2 | ASSGEHTDTQY
TRBJ2-3 | TRBV2 | ASSEDEGEGTDTQY
TRBJ1-2 | TRBV13 | ASSTQGAYGYT
TRBJ1-6 | TRBV6-1 | ASSPSRLGNSPLH
TRBJ1-1 | TRBV25-1 | ASSVDRTISAEAF
TRBJ2-7 | TRBV20-1 | SARDYPGSSYEQY
TRBJ2-7 | TRBV9 | ASSVSLLIRSIYEQY
TRBJ2-5 | TRBV5-1 | ASSGTGGGETQY
TRBJ2-3 | TRBV19 | ASKRTGASLDTQY
TRBJ1-2 | TRBV6-1 | ASSEAEENYGYT
TRBJ1-1 | TRBV10-3 | AIRSVTLNTEAF
TRBJ1-2 | TRBV19 | ASNPLRGDFRYT
TRBJ1-6 | TRBV19 | ASSIGGNSPLH
TRBJ2-3 | TRBV20-1 | SAPGLARDTQY
TRBJ2-3 | TRBV29-1 | SVAEGGSPDTQY
TRBJ2-1 | TRBV9 | ASSVDQGANEQF
TRBJ1-4 | TRBV19 | ASSPRTGGYEKLF
TRBJ1-4 | TRBV15 | ATSRLGMPSNEKLF
TRBJ1-2 | TRBV20-1 | SAPLTTGGGYGYT
TRBJ2-3 | TRBV19 | ASSNGVERTDTQY
TRBJ1-2 | TRBV2 | ASRRTGESYGYT
TRBJ1-2 | TRBV20-1 | SARDGGGSEDYGYT
TRBJ2-3 | TRBV25-1 | ASSHKSTDTQY
TRBJ2-7 | TRBV11-2 | ASSLDQGRNEQY
TRBJ2-7 | TRBV6-1 | ASSPGLESYEQY
TRBJ2-7 | TRBV9 | ASSVGSSYEQY
TRBJ2-3 | TRBV25-1 | ASSRGRGTDTQY
TRBJ1-2 | TRBV25-1 | ASSEPLLSGYT
TRBJ1-5 | TRBV13 | ASSLGQGNQPQH
TRBJ1-1 | TRBV6-5 | ASSYPIGQGVNTEAF
TRBJ2-7 | TRBV24-1 | ATSDGTWGFYEQY
TRBJ1-3 | TRBV13 | ASSPAGTSTGNTIY
TRBJ1-5 | TRBV7-6 | ASSPGTRNQPQH
TRBJ2-7 | TRBV12-3/TRBV12-4 | ASSFRDHEQY
TRBJ2-5 | TRBV2 | ASSEGTETQY
TRBJ2-1 | TRBV3-1 | ASSQAPGTGYNEQF